This T cell receptor beta chain comes out of a study of T-cell reconstitution after alpha-beta-depleted transplantation in children (dated by TCRdb to the mid-2010s). Looking at the study overall: T-cell immune reconstitution after TCRalphabeta/CD19-depleted allogeneic hematopoietic cell transplantation in children was quantitatively tracked in the study by means of TCR repertoire profiling. What the authors observed across the whole study: The apparently early recovery of alphabetaT-cell counts about two months after transplant reportedly depended on only several hundred rapidly expanded clones that came from non-depleted graft cells. In some patients, the high TCRbeta diversity seen at day 60 was put down to recipient T cells and intrathymic progenitors that had survived conditioning. Over the following months the frequencies of hyperexpanded clones went down, and after one year T-cell counts and TCRbeta diversity were mostly credited to newly produced T cells.

Explained via the paper, the treatment or condition label denotes: allogeneic hematopoietic cell transplantation with graft depleted of TCRalphabeta T cells and CD19 B cells. The children who served as transplant recipients had been given grafts of TCRalphabeta/CD19-depleted allogeneic hematopoietic cells. There are many counts of this clonotype. Its cognate antigen has yet to be identified. No much larger clone is present one base from it, and per-base qualities are unavailable. Library construction relied on PCR. The sequencing machine was an Illumina HiSeq 2500. TCR libraries were prepared with molecular barcoding, using unique molecular identifiers to normalize TCRbeta repertoire quantification. Starting from the raw public reads, TCRdb applied fastp trimming at Q25, assembled clones with MiXCR and retained in-frame beta chains. CDR3 protein duplicates are merged, each entry listing the most common genes and DNA. For this sample the table gives almost 500,000 distinct CDR3 sequences, of which over 9.5% were detected only once. Of the sample, 2% is held by the ten largest clones.

The CDR3, from cysteine to phenylalanine, totals 13 residues. Of all the DNA, just the CDR3 is kept, 39 bases in frame from base 1. CDR1 and CDR2 were assigned from the germline V gene as SQVTM and ANQGSEA. Ends trimmed: V by 3 bases, J by 1 base; bases unmatched to a gene: 0. The V and J segments used are TRBV29-1 and TRBJ1-1, and TRBD1 matches 9 of the central bases. The material sequenced was PBMCs, taken before TCRalphabeta/CD19-depleted stem cell transplant. The sequence was collected from a child aged 2-15 years with inherited bone marrow failure, due to receive a stem cell transplant. The DNA reads as follows: TGCAGCGTTGAGGACAGGGGGAACACTGAAGCTTTCTTT. Its translation reads: CSVEDRGNTEAFF.